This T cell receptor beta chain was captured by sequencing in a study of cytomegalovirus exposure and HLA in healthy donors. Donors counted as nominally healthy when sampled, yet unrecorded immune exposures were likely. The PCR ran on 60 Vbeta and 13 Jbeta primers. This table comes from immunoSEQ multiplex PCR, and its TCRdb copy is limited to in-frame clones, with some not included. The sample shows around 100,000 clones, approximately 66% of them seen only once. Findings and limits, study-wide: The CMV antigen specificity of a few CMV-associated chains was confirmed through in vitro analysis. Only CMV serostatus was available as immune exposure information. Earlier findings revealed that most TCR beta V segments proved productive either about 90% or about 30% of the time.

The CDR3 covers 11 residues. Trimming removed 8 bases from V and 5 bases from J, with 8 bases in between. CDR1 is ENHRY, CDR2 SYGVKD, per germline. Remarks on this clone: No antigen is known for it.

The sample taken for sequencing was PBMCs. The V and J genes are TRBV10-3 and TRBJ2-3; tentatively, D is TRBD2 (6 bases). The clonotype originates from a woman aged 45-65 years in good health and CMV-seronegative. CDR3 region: CAISGEDTQYF. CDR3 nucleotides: TGTGCCATCTCGGGGGAAGATACGCAGTATTTT.